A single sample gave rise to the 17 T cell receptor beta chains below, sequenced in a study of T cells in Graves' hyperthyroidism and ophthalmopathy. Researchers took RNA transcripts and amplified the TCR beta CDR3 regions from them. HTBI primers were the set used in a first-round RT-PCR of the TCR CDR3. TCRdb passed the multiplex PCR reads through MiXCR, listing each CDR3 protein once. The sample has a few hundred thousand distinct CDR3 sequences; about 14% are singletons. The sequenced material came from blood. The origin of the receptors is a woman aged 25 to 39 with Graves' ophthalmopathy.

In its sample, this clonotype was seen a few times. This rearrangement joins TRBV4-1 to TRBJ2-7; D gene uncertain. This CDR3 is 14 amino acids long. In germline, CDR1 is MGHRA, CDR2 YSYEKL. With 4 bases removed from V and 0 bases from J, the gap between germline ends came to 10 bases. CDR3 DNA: TGCGCCAGCAGCCTCCGCCTAAGCTCCTACGAGCAGTACTTC. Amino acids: CASSLRLSSYEQYF.

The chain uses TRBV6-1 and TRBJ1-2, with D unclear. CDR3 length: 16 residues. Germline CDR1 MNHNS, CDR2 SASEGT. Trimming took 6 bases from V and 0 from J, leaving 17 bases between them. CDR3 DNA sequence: TGTGCCAGCAGCCCCGGAAGGGATACAGCTAACTATGGCTACACCTTC. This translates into CASSPGRDTANYGYTF.

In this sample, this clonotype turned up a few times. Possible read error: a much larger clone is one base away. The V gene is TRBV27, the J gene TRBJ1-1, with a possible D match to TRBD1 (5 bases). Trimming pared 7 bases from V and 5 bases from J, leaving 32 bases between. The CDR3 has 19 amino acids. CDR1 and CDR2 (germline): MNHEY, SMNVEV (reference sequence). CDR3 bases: TGTGCCAGCATGGCTCGTTCGAAAACGCTGACCGGGGCGGGAACTGAAGCTTTCTTT. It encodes CASMARSKTLTGAGTEAFF.

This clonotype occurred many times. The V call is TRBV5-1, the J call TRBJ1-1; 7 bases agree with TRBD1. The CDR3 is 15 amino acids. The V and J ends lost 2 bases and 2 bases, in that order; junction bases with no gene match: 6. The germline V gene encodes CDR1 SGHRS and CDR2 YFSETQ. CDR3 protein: CASSLTWTGNTEAFF. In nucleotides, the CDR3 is TGCGCCAGCAGCTTAACTTGGACAGGCAACACTGAAGCTTTCTTT.

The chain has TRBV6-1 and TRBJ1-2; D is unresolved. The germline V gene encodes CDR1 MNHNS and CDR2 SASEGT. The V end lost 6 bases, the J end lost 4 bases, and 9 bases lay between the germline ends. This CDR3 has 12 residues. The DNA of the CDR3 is TGTGCCAGCAGCCAAAAGTCCTATGGCTACACCTTC. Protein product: CASSQKSYGYTF.

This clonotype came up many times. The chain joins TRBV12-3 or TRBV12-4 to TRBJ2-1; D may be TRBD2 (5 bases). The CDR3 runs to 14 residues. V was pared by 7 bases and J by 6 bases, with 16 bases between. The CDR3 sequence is CASTPSGLSNEQFF. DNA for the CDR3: TGTGCCAGCACACCCTCCGGACTTAGCAATGAGCAGTTCTTC.

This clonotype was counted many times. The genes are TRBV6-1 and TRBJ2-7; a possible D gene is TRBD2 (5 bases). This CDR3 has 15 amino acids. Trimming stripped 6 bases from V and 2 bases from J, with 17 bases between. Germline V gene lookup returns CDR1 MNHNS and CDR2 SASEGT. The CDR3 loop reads CASRFGGELTYEQYF. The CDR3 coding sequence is TGTGCCAGCAGGTTCGGAGGAGAACTCACCTACGAGCAGTACTTC.

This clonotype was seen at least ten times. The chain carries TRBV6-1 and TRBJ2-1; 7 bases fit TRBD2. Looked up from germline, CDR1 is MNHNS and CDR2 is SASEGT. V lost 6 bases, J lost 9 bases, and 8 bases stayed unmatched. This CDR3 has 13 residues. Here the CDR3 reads CASRETGEGEQFF. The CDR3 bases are TGTGCCAGCAGAGAGACCGGGGAGGGTGAGCAGTTCTTC.

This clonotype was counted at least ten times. The DNA of the CDR3 is TGTGCCAGCAGCAAAAGGTGGGGGGGCGCGGGGAACGAGCAGTACTTC. Translation gives CASSKRWGGAGNEQYF. The gene calls are TRBV28 and TRBJ2-7; D may be TRBD2 (7 bases). CDR1 is MDHEN, CDR2 SYDVKM, per germline. This CDR3 has 16 residues. V dropped 6 bases and J dropped 5 bases, with 23 bases sitting between them.

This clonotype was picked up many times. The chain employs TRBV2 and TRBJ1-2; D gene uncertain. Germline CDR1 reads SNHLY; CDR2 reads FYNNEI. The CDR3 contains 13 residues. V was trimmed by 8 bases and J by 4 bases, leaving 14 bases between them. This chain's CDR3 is CASALKGPYGYTF. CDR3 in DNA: TGTGCCAGCGCCCTTAAGGGTCCCTATGGCTACACCTTC.

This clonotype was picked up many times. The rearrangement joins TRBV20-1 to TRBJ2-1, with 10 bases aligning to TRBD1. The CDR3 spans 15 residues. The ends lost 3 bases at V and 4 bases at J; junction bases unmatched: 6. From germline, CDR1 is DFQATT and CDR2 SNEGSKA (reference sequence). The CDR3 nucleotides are TGCAGTGCTAGCCTAGACAGGGGGCGATACAATGAGCAGTTCTTC. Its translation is CSASLDRGRYNEQFF.

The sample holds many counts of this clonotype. CDR3 coding DNA: TGTGCCAGCAGTTTCGAGCGGTCCTATAATTCACCCCTCCACTTT. This sequence encodes CASSFERSYNSPLHF. The rearrangement links TRBV28 to TRBJ1-6, with no clear D. Germline assignment: CDR1 MDHEN and CDR2 SYDVKM. The CDR3 length is 15 residues. Trimming stripped 3 bases from V and 1 base from J, with 7 bases between.

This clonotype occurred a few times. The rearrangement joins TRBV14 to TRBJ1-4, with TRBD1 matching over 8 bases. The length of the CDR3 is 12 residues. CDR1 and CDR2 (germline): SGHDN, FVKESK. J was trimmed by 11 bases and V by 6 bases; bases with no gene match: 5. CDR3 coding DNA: TGTGCCAGCAGTCGACAGGGGCAGAAACTGTTTTTT. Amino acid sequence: CASSRQGQKLFF.

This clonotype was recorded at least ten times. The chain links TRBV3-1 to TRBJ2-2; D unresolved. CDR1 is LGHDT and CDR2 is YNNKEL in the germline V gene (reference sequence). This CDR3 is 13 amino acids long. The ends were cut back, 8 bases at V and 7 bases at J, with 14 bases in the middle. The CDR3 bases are TGTGCCAGCGTTGAGGCTGTTGGCGGGGAGCTGTTTTTT. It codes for CASVEAVGGELFF.

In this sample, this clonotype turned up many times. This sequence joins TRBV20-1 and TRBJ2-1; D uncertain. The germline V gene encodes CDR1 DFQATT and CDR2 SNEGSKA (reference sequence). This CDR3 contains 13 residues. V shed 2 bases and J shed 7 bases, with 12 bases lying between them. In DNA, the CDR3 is TGCAGTGCTAGATACCGCCGAGTGAATGAGCAGTTCTTC. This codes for CSARYRRVNEQFF.

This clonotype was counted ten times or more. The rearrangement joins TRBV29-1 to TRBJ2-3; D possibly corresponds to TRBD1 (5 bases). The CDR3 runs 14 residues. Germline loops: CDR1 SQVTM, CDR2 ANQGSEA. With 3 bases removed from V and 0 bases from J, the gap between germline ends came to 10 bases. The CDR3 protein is CSVEGRASTDTQYF. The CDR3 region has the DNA TGCAGCGTTGAGGGCAGGGCAAGCACAGATACGCAGTATTTT.

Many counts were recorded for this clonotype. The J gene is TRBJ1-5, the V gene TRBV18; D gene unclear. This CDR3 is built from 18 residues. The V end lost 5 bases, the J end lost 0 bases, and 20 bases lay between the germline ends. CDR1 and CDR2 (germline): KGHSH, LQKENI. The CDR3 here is CASSLSAGAIYSNQPQHF. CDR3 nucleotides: TGTGCCAGCTCATTATCGGCAGGCGCTATCTATAGCAATCAGCCCCAGCATTTT.